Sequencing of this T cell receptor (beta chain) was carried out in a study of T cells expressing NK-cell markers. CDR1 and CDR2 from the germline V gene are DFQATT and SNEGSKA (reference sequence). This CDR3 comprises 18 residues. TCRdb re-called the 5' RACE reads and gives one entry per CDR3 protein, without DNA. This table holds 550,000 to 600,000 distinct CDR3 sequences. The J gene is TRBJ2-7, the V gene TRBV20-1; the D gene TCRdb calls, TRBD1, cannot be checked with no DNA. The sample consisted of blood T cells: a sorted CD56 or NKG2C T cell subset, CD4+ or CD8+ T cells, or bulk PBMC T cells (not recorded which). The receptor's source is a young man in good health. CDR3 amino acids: CSAPKARDLPSPPYEQYF.